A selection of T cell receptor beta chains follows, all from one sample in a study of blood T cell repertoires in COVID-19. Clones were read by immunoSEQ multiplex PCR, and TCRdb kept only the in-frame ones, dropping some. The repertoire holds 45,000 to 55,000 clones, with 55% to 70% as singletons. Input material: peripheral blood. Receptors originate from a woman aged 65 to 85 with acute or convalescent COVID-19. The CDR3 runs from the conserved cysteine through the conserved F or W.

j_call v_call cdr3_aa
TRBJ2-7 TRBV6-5 CASRRQGSSYEQYF
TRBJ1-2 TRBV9 CASSFRDSANYGYTF
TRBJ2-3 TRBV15 CATSRDRGADTQYF
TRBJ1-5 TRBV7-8 CASSPQRTNQPQHF
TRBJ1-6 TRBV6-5 CASSYSGGPLHF
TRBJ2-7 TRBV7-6 CASSLGIAGPSYEQYF
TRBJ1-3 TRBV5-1 CASSNTGDSGNTIYF
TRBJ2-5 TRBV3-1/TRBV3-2 CASSQDWSGGAMKTQYF
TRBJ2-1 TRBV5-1 CASSFPKSGTVFDNEQFF
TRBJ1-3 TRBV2 CASSELGQSSGNTIYF
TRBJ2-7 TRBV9 CASSDDRGGSYEQYF
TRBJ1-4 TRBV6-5 CASSPGTGVNEKLFF
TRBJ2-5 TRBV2 CATQLDRDQETQYF
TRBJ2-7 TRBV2 CASSGGEYRYEQYF
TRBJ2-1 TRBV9 CASSTRYSGRVSYNEQFF
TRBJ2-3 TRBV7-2 CASSLIGGSGTDTQYF
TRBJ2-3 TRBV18 CASSPGTGRDTQYF
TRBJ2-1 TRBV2 CASSEGTGEQFF
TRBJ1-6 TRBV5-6 CASSLGWSDRGSPLHF
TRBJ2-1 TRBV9 CASSDSGSGYNEQFF
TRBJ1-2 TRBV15 CATSRDLVDRNYGYTF
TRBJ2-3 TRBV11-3 CASSRGGGPVDTQYF
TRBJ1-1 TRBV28 CASSLRNTEAFF
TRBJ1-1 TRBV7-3 CASSQTGGTNTEAFF
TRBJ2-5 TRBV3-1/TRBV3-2 CASSPEGRLQETQYF
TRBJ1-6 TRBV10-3 CAISKGASPLHF
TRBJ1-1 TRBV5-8 CASSLGQGSTEAFF
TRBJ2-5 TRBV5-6 CASSSFGRDLQETQYF
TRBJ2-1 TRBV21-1 CASSKVNPRNEQFF
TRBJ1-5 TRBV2 CASTRGQGVQPQHF
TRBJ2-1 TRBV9 CASSPTSGGNEQFF
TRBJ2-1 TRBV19 CASSMGGGGTNEQFF
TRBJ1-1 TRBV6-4 CASSDQAGNTEAFF
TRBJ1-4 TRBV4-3 CASSQEGAANEKLFF
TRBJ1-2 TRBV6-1 CASSDHMYGYTF
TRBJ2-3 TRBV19 CASSPSTDTQYF
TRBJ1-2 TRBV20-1 CSASGGRSYTF
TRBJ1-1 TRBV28 CASRSLWAGETEAFF
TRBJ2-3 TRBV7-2 CASSLAGPADTQYF
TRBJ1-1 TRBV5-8 CASRPTGSTEAFF